This T cell receptor beta chain stems from a study of CD8+ T cells in alopecia areata. Individuals with alopecia areata gave both lesional scalp punch biopsies and peripheral blood for collection. Starting from PBMCs, sorting isolated CD4+ and CD8+ T cells. Germline loops: CDR1 SGHRS, CDR2 YFSETQ. V shed 4 bases and J shed 3 bases, with 14 bases lying between them. The CDR3 runs 14 residues. RNA extraction and reverse transcription yielded cDNA as sequencing template. Assay: immunoSEQ multiplex PCR; the TCRdb copy retains only in-frame clones and omits some. The data hold about 180,000 clones, with approximately 56% observed a single time. A few counts support this clone.

The V and J genes are TRBV5-1 and TRBJ2-7, with D possibly TRBD2 on 6 matching bases. The sample in question was CD4+ T cells sorted from blood, obtained at week 0. This receptor was obtained from a human donor with alopecia areata. The CDR3 loop reads CASSPGPGDYEQYF. DNA for the CDR3: TGCGCCAGCAGCCCGGGCCCGGGGGACTACGAGCAGTACTTC.